The source of this T cell receptor beta chain is a study of tumor-infiltrating lymphocytes in primary liver carcinoma. For blood RNA, unsorted whole blood served as the source, and germline DNA was extracted too. Germline CDR1 and CDR2: MGHDK and SYGVNS. Trimming left V 8 bases short and J 6 bases short, with 16 bases between. This CDR3 has 14 amino acids. Reverse transcription of approximately 0.55 ug total RNA with a constant-region primer produced TCR beta cDNA. Three-round nested multiplex PCR performed with slightly modified ARM-PCR produced the TCR beta libraries. It was with TRBV1-TRBV30 forward primers and a C-beta reverse primer that the first two PCR rounds were run, at around 11 cycles each. TCRdb reanalysed the multiplex PCR reads using MiXCR and keeps one entry per CDR3 protein. The data contain approximately 300,000 distinct CDR3 sequences, about 60% of them seen just once; the ten biggest clones take up roughly 9%.

The origin of this receptor is a man aged 40-50 years with primary liver carcinoma and hepatitis B virus infection. The rearrangement uses TRBV25-1 and TRBJ2-2; D not resolved. Sequences were obtained from peripheral blood. In DNA, the CDR3 is TGTGCCAGCGTATCTAACTACCCGCCCGGGGAGCTGTTTTTT. It specifies CASVSNYPPGELFF.